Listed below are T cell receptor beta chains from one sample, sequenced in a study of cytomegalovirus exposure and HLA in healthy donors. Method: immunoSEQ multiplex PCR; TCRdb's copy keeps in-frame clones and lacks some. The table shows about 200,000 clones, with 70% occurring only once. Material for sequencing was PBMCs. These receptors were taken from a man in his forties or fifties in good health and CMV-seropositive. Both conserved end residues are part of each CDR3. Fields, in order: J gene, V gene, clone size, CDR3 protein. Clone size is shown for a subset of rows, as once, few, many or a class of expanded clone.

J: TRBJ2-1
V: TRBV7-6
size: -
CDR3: CASSLAGASSYNEQFF

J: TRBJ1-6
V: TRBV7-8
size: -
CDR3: CASSPPGTGNSPLHF

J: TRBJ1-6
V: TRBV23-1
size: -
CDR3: CASPGGSPLHF

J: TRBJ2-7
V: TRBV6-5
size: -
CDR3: CAATRGGLAGDEQYF

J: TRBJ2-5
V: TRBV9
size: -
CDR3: CASSAGLGPQETQYF

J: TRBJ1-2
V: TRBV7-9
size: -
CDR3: CASSTTGGYGYTF

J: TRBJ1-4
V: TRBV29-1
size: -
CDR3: CSARQGLGLNEKLFF

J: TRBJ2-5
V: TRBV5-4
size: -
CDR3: CASSLGPTLGEETQYF

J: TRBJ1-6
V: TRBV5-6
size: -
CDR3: CASSLERRTPLHF

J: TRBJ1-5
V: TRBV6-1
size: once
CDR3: CASSEAPYQPQHF

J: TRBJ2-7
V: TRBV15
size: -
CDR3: CATSRGQGPTHEQYF

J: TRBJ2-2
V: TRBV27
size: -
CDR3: CASSPPESSGVVVGELFF

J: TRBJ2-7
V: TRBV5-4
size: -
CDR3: CASSPGQLAYEQYF

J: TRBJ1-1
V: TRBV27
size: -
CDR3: CASASVYLNTEAFF

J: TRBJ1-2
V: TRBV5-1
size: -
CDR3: CASSLGQGDGYTF

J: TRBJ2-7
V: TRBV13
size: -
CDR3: CASSSRTGANEQYF

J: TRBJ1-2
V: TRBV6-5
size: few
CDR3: CASSYDRGVGYGYTF

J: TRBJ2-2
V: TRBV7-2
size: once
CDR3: CASTRDRGNTGELFF

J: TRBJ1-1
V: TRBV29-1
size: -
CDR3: CSVPGTGNTEAFF

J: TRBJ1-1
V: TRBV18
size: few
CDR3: CASSPGGAWGAVTEAFF

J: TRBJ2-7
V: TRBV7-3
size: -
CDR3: CASSPGQGLYEQYF

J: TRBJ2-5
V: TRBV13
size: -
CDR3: CASSFTGGRETQYF

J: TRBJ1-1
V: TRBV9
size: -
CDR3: CASSVPGINTEAFF

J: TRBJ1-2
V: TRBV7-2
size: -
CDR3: CASSLDRGRGGYTF

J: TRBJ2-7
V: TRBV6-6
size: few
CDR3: CASSYSGLQGFDEQYF

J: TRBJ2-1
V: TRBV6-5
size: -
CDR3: CASSLDRGLYNEQFF

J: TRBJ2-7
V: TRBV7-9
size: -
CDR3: CASSSRTSGSYEQYF

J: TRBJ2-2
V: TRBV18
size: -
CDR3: CASSPELDTGELFF

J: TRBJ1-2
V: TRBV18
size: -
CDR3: CASSPQGAFFNYGYTF

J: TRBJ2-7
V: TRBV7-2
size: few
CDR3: CASSLVAGQSTTREQYF

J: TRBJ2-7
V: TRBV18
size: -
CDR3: CASSQPGGSYEQYF

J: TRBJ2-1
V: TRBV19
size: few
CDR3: CASSNSGGANEQFF

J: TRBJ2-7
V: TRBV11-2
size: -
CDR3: CASSRQGQGISIYEQYF

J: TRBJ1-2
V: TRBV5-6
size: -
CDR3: CASSPAGEGLDYGYTF

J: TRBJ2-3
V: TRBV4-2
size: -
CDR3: CASSQEVLARADTQYF

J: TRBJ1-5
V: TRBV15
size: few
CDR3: CATSRSQDQPQHF

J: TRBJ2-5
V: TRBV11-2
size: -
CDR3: CASSLSYRETQYF

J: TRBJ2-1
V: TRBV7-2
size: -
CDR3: CASNLAGGYNEQFF

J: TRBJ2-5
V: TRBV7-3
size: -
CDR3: CASSLPLFQETQYF

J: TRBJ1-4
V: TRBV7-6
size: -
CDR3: CASSNPRTGPSWEEKLFF

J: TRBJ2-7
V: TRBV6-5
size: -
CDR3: CASSWGQGAHEQYF

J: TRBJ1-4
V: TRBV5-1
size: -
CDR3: CASSLEGTDEKLFF

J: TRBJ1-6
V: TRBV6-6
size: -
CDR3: CASSPSSPLHF

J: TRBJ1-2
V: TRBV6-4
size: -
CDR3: CASSDPNRASGYTF